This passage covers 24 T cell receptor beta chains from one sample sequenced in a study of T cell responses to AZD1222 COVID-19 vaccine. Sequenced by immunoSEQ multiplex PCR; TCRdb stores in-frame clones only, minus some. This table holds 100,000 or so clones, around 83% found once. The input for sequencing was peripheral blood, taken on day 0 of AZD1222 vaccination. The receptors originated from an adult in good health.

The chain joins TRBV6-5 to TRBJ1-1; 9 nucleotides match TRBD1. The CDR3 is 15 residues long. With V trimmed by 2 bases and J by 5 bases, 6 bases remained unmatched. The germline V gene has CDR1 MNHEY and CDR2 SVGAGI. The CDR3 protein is CASSYKGQGNTEAFF. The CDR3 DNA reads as TGTGCCAGCAGTTACAAGGGACAGGGTAATACTGAAGCTTTCTTT.

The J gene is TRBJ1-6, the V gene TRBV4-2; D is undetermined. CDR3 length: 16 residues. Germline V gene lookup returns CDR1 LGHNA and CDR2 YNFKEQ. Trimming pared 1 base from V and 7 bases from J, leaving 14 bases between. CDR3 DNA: TGTGCCAGCAGCCAAGCCCTCGCGAGTGCAAATTCACCCCTCCACTTT. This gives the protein CASSQALASANSPLHF.

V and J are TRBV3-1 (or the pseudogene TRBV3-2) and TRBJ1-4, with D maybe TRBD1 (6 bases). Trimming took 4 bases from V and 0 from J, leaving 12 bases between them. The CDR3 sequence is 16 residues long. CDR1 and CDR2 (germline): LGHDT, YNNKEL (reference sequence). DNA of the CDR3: TGTGCCAGCAGCCTAAAACAGGGTGCAACTAATGAAAAACTGTTTTTT. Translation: CASSLKQGATNEKLFF.

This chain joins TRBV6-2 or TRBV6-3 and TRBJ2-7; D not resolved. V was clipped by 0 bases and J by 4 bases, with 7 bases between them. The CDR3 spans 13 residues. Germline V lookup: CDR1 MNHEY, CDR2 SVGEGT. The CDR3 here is CASSYSKNYEQYF. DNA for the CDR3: TGTGCCAGCAGTTACTCGAAGAATTACGAGCAGTACTTC.

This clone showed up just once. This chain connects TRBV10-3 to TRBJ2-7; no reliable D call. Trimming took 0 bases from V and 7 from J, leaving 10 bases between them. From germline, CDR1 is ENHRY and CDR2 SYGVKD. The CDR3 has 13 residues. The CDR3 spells CAISESGPREQYF. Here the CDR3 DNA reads TGTGCCATCAGTGAGTCTGGTCCAAGAGAGCAGTACTTC.

The CDR3 loop reads CASSSTVELTEAFF. The CDR3, as DNA: TGCGCCAGCAGTTCGACAGTAGAGTTGACTGAAGCTTTCTTT. The chain combines TRBV10-2 with TRBJ1-1, with D possibly being TRBD1 (5 bases). The CDR3 covers 14 residues. Trimming left V 5 bases short and J 5 bases short, with 15 bases between. CDR1 is WSHSY, CDR2 SAAADI, per germline.

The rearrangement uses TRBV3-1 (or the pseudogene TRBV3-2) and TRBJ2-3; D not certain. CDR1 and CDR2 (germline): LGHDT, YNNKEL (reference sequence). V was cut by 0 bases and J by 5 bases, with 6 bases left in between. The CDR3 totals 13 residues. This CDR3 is CASSQEGLDTQYF. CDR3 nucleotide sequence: TGTGCCAGCAGCCAAGAAGGGTTAGATACGCAGTATTTT.

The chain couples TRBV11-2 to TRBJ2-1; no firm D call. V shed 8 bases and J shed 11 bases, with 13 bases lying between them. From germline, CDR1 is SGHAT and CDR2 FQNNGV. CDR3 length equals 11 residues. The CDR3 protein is CASGPGSQQFF. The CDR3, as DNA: TGTGCCAGCGGGCCGGGCTCACAGCAGTTCTTC.

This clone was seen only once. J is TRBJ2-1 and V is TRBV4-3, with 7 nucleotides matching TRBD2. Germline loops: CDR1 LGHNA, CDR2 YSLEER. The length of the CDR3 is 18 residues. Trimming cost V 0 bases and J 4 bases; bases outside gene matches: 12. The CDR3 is CASSQDFVQAGKYNEQFF. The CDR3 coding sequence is TGCGCCAGCAGCCAAGATTTCGTGCAAGCGGGGAAGTACAATGAGCAGTTCTTC.

The DNA for the CDR3 is TGTGCCAGTAGCCCCCTGGGGGGGGCTCAAGGGCTTTTTAGGGTCAACGTCCTGACTTTC. Protein: CASSPLGGAQGLFRVNVLTF. This sequence joins TRBV19 and TRBJ2-6; TRBD2 is a possible D gene (7 bases). V was pared by 6 bases and J by 9 bases, with 33 bases between. Germline V gene sequence: CDR1 LNHDA, CDR2 SQIVND (reference sequence). The CDR3 sequence is 20 residues long. Based on the CDR3 plus reference TRBV19 and TRBJ2-6, the full variable domain is DGGITQSPKYLFRKEGQNVTLSCEQNLNHDAMYWYRQDPGQGLRLIYYSQIVNDFQKGDIAEGYSVSREKKESFPLTVTSAQKNPTAFYLCASSPLGGAQGLFRVNVLTFGAGSRLTVL.

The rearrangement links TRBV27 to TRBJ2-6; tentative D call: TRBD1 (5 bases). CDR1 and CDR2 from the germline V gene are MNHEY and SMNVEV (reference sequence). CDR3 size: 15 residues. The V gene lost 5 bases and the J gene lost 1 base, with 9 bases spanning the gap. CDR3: CASSPPGSGANVLTF. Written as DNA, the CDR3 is TGTGCCAGCAGTCCACCAGGGTCTGGGGCCAACGTCCTGACTTTC.

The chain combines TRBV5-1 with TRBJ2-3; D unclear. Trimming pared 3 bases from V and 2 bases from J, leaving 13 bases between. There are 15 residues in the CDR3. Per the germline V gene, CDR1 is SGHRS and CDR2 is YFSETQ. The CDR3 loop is CASSSAPADTDTQYF. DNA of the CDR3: TGCGCCAGCAGCTCCGCCCCAGCCGACACAGATACGCAGTATTTT.

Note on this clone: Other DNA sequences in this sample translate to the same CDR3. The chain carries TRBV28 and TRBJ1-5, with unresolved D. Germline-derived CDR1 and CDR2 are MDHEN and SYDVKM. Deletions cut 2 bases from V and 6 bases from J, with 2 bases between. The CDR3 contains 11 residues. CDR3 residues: CASSLGQPQHF. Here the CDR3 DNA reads TGTGCCAGCAGTTTAGGTCAGCCCCAGCATTTT.

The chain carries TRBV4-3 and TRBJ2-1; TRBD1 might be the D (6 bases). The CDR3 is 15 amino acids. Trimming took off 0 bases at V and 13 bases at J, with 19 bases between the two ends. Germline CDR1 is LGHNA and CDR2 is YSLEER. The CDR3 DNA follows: TGCGCCAGCAGCCAAGATCTGGGCAGGGGCGAAGTACAGTTCTTC. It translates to CASSQDLGRGEVQFF.

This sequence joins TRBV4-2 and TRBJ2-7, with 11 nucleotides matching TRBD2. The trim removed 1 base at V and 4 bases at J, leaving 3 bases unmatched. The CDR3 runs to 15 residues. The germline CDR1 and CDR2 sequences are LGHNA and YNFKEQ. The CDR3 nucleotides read TGTGCCAGCAGCCAAGCGCCTAGCGGGGGGTACGAGCAGTACTTC. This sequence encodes CASSQAPSGGYEQYF.

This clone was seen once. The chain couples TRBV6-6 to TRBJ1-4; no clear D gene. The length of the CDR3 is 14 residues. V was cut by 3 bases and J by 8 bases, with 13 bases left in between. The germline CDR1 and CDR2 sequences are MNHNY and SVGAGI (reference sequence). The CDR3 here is CASSYTSGGEKLFF. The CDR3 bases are TGTGCCAGCAGTTATACGAGTGGCGGCGAAAAACTGTTTTTT.

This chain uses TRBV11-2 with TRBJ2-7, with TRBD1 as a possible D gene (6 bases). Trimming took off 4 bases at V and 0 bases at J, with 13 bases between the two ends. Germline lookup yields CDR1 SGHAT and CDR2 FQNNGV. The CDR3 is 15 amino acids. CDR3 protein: CASSSQLDSSYEQYF. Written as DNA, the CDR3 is TGTGCCAGCAGCTCCCAACTGGACAGCTCCTACGAGCAGTACTTC.

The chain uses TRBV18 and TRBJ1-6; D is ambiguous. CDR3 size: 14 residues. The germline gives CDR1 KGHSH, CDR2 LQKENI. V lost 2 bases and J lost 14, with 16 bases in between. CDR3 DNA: TGTGCCAGCTCACCAATAGGTAAAAGAACGACCCTCCACTTT. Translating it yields CASSPIGKRTTLHF. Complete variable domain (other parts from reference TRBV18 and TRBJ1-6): NAGVMQNPRHLVRRRGQEARLRCSPMKGHSHVYWYRQLPEEGLKFMVYLQKENIIDESGMPKERFSAEFPKEGPSILRIQQVVRGDSAAYFCASSPIGKRTTLHFGNGTRLTVT.

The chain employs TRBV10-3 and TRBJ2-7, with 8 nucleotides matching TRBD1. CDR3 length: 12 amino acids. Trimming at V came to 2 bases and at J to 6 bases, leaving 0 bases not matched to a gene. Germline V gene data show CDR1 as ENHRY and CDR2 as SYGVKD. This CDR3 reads CAISETGGEQYF. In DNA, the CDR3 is TGTGCCATCAGTGAGACAGGGGGCGAGCAGTACTTC.

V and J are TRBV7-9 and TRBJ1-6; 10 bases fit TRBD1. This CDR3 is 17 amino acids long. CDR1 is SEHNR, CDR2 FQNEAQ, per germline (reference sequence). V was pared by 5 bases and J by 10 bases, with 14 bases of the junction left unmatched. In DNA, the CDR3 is TGTGCCAGCAGCCTGACAGGGGGCGTCGGGGATACCTCACCCCTCCACTTT. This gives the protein CASSLTGGVGDTSPLHF.

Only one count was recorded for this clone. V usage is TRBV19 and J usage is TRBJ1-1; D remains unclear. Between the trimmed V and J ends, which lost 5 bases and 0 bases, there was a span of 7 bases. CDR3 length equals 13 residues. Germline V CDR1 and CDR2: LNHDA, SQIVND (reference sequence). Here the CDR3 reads CASSYRMNTEAFF. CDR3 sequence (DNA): TGTGCCAGTAGTTACAGAATGAACACTGAAGCTTTCTTT. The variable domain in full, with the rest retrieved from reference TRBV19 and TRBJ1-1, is DGGITQSPKYLFRKEGQNVTLSCEQNLNHDAMYWYRQDPGQGLRLIYYSQIVNDFQKGDIAEGYSVSREKKESFPLTVTSAQKNPTAFYLCASSYRMNTEAFFGQGTRLTVV.

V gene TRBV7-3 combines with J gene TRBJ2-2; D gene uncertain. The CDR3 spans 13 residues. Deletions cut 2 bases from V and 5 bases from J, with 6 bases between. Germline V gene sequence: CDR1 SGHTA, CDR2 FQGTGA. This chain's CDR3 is CASSLRRTGELFF. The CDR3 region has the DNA TGTGCCAGCAGCTTACGACGTACCGGGGAGCTGTTTTTT.

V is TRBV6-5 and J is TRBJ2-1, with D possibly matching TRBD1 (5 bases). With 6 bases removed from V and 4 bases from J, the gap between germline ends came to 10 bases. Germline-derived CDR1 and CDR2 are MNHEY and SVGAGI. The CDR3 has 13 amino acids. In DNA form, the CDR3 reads TGTGCCAGCAGGTTGGACACATACAATGAGCAGTTCTTC. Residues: CASRLDTYNEQFF.

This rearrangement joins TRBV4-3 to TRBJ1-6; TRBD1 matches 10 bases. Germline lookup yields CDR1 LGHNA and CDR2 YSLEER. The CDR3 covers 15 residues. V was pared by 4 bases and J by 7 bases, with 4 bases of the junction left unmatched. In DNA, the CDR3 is TGCGCCAGCAGCCCCCAGGGACAGGGGAATTCACCCCTCCACTTT. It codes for CASSPQGQGNSPLHF.